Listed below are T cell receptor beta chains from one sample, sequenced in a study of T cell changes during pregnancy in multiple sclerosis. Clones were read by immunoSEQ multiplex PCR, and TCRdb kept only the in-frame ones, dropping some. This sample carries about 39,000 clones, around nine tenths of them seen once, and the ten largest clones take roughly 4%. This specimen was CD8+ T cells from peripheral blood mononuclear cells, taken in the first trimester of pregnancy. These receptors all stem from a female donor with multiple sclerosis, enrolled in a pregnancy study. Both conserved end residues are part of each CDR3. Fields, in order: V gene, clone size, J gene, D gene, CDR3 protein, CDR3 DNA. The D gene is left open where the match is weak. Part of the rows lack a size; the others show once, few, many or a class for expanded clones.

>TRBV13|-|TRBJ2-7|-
CASSSAGSYEQYF
TGTGCCAGCAGCTCAGCGGGCTCCTACGAGCAGTACTTC
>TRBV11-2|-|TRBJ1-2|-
CASSLEGGGYTF
TGTGCCAGCAGCTTAGAAGGGGGTGGCTACACCTTC
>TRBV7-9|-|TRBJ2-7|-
CASSLKGDYEQYF
TGTGCCAGCAGCTTAAAAGGGGACTACGAGCAGTACTTC
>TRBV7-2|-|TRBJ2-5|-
CASSLYEETQYF
TGTGCCAGCAGCTTATATGAGGAGACCCAGTACTTC
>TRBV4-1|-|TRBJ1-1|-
CASSYLAEAFF
TGCGCCAGCAGCTACTTAGCTGAAGCTTTCTTT
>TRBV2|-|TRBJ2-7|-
CASTGQNYEQYF
TGTGCCAGCACCGGACAGAACTACGAGCAGTACTTC
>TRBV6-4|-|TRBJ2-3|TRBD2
CASSSDGLVGTDTQYF
TGTGCCAGCAGTTCCGATGGACTAGTCGGCACAGATACGCAGTATTTT
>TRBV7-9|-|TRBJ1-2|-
CASSLSSREGPYGYTF
TGTGCCAGCAGCTTATCTAGTCGGGAGGGTCCTTATGGCTACACCTTC
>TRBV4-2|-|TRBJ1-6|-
CASSQEGGEGSPLHF
TGTGCCAGCAGCCAAGAAGGCGGGGAGGGCTCACCCCTCCACTTT
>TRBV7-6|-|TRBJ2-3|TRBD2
CASSTRTSGGYTDTQYF
TGTGCCAGCAGCACCCGGACTAGCGGGGGATACACAGATACGCAGTATTTT
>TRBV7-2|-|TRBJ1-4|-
CASSLDGEKLFF
TGTGCCAGCAGCTTAGATGGCGAAAAACTGTTTTTT
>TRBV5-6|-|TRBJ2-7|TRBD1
CASSPGTGEQYF
TGTGCCAGCAGCCCCGGGACAGGGGAGCAGTACTTC
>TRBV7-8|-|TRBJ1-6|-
CASSLGRIYNSPLHF
TGTGCCAGCAGCTTAGGGAGAATCTATAATTCACCCCTCCACTTT
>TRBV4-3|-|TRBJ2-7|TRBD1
CASGQGYEQYF
TGCGCCAGCGGACAGGGCTACGAGCAGTACTTC
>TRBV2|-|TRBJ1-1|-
CASRGGVRTEAFF
TGTGCCAGCAGGGGGGGTGTTCGGACTGAAGCTTTCTTT
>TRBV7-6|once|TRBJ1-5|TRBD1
CASSLNVRGHGSNQPQHF
TGTGCCAGCAGCTTAAATGTCAGGGGGCATGGTAGCAATCAGCCCCAGCATTTT
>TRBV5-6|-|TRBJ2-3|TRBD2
CASSLLAGDQDTQYF
TGTGCCAGCAGCTTGCTAGCGGGGGACCAGGATACGCAGTATTTT
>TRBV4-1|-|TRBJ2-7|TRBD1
CASSQVIGTGIYEQYF
TGCGCCAGCAGCCAAGTAATAGGGACAGGCATTTACGAGCAGTACTTC
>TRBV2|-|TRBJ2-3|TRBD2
CASKETLAGGTVRTDTQYF
TGTGCCAGCAAAGAGACCCTAGCGGGGGGAACGGTCAGGACAGATACGCAGTATTTT
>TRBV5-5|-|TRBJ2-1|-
CASSFSQDGLFSYNEQFF
TGTGCCAGCAGCTTTTCCCAAGACGGGTTGTTCTCCTACAATGAGCAGTTCTTC
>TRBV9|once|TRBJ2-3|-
CASSHQADTQYF
TGTGCCAGCAGCCACCAGGCAGATACGCAGTATTTT
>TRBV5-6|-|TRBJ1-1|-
CASSPIRGEAFF
TGTGCCAGCAGCCCAATTAGAGGTGAAGCTTTCTTT
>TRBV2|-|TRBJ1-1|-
CASSEGLNTEAFF
TGTGCCAGCAGTGAGGGCCTGAACACTGAAGCTTTCTTT
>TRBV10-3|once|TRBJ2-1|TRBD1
CAISESTGNHNEQFF
TGTGCCATCAGTGAGTCGACAGGGAACCACAATGAGCAGTTCTTC
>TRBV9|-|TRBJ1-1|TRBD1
CASSVGTGSNTEAFF
TGTGCCAGCAGCGTCGGGACAGGGTCGAACACTGAAGCTTTCTTT
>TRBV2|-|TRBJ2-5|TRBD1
CASSGFRGRETQYF
TGTGCCAGCTCCGGGTTCAGGGGGCGGGAGACCCAGTACTTC
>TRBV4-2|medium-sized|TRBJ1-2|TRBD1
CASSPGGGGGYTF
TGTGCCAGCAGCCCAGGGGGAGGTGGTGGCTACACCTTC
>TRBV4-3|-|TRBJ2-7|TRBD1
CASSQFGTGRHEQYF
TGCGCCAGCAGCCAATTCGGGACAGGTCGTCACGAGCAGTACTTC
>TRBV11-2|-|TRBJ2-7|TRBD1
CASSLQTGDYEQYF
TGTGCCAGCAGCTTACAGACAGGGGACTACGAGCAGTACTTC
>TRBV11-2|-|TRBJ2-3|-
CASSLDTWQISTDTQYF
TGTGCCAGCAGCTTAGATACGTGGCAGATAAGCACAGATACGCAGTATTTT
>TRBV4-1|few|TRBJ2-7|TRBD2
CASSQEGLAVYEQYF
TGCGCCAGCAGCCAAGAGGGACTAGCGGTCTACGAGCAGTACTTC
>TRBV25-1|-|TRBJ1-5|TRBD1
CASSGDSHWNQPQHF
TGTGCCAGCAGTGGGGACAGCCATTGGAATCAGCCCCAGCATTTT
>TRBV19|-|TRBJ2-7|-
CASSIYGGNPYEQYF
TGTGCCAGTAGTATTTATGGGGGGAACCCCTACGAGCAGTACTTC
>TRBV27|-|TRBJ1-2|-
CASSFGPSNYGYTF
TGTGCCAGCAGTTTTGGCCCTTCTAACTATGGCTACACCTTC
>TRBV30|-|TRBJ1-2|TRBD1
CAWSVGSRGRLSGYTF
TGTGCCTGGAGTGTAGGGAGCAGGGGGCGGCTAAGTGGCTACACCTTC
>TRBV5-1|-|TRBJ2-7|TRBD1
CASSYGTGSYEQYF
TGCGCCAGCAGCTACGGGACAGGATCGTACGAGCAGTACTTC
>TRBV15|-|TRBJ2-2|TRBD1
CATSGQGTGELFF
TGTGCCACCTCGGGACAGGGGACCGGGGAGCTGTTTTTT
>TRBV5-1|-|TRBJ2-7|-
CASSFGVSYEQYF
TGTGCCAGCAGCTTTGGAGTTTCCTACGAGCAGTACTTC
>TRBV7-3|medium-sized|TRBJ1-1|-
CASSLLVNTEAFF
TGTGCCAGCAGCTTACTAGTTAACACTGAAGCTTTCTTT
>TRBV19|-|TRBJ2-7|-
CASKGQGPYEQYF
TGTGCCTCCAAGGGGCAGGGGCCCTACGAGCAGTACTTC
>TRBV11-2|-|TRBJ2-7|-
CASSWGPSYEQYF
TGTGCCAGCAGCTGGGGGCCCTCCTACGAGCAGTACTTC
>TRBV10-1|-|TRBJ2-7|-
CASLPPGLYNYEQYF
TGCGCCAGCTTACCCCCGGGACTCTATAACTACGAGCAGTACTTC
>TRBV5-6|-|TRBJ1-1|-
CASSLVNTEAFF
TGTGCCAGCAGCTTGGTAAACACTGAAGCTTTCTTT
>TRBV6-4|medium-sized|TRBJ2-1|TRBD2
CASSDGTTNEQFF
TGTGCCAGCAGTGACGGGACTACCAATGAGCAGTTCTTC
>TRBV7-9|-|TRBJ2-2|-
CASSPTDTNTGELFF
TGTGCCAGCAGCCCGACGGACACGAACACCGGGGAGCTGTTTTTT
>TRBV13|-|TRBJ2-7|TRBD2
CASSAGLAGGNYEQYF
TGTGCCAGCAGCGCCGGACTAGCGGGGGGGAACTACGAGCAGTACTTC